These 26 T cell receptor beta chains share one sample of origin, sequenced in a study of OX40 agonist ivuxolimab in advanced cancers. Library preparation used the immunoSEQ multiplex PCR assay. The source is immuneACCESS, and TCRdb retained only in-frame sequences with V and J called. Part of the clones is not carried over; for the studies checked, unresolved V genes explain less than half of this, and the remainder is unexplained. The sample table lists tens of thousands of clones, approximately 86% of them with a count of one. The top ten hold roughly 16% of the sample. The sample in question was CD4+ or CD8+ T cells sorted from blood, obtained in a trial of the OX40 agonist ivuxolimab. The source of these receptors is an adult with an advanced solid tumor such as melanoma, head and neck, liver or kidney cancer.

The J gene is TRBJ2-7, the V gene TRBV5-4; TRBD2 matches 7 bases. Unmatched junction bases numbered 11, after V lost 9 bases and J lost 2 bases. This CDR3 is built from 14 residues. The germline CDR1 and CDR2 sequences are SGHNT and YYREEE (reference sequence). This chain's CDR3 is CATNPLAAPYEQYF. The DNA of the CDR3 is TGTGCCACCAACCCGCTAGCGGCACCCTACGAGCAGTACTTC.

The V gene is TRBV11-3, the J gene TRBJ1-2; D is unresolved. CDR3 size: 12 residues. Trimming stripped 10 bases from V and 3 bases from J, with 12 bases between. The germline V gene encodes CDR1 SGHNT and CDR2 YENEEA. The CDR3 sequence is CATPSPYYGYTF. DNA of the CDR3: TGTGCCACCCCGAGTCCTTACTATGGCTACACCTTC.

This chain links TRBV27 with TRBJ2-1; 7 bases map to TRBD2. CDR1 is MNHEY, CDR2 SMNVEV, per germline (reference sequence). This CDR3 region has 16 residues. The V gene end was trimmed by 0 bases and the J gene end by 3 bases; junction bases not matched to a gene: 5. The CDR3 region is CASSLSAGEYYNEQFF. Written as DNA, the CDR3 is TGTGCCAGCAGTTTATCGGCGGGAGAGTACTACAATGAGCAGTTCTTC.

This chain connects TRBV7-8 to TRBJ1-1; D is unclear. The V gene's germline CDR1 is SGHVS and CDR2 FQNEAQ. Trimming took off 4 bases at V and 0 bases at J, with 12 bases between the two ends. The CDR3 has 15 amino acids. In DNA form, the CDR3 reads TGTGCCAGCAGCTCGACAATCCCTGTGAACACTGAAGCTTTCTTT. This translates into CASSSTIPVNTEAFF.

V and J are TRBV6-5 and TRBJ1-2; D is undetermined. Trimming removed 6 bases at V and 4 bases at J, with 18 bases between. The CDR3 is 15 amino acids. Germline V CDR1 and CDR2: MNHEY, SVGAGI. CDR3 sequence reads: CASRPSFRGSYGYTF. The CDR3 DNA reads TGTGCCAGCAGGCCCTCTTTCCGCGGCTCCTATGGCTACACCTTC.

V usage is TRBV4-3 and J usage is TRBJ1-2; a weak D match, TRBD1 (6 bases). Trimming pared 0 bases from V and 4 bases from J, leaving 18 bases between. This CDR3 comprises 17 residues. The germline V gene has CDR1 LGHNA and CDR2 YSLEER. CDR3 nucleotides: TGCGCCAGCAGCCAAGATAGGGGAGGGGGGACCTTCTATGGCTACACCTTC. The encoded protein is CASSQDRGGGTFYGYTF.

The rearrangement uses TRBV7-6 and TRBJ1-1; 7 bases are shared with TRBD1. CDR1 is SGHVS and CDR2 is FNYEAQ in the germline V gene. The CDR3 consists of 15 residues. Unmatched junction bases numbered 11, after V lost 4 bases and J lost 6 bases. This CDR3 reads CASSSQTGKDPEAFF. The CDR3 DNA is TGTGCCAGCAGCTCCCAGACAGGGAAGGACCCTGAAGCTTTCTTT.

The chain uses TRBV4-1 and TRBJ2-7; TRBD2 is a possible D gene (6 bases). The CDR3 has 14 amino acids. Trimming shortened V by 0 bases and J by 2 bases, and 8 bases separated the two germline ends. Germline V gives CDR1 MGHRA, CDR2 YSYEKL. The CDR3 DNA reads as TGCGCCAGCAGCCAAGATAGCGGAACCTACGAGCAGTACTTC. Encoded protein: CASSQDSGTYEQYF.

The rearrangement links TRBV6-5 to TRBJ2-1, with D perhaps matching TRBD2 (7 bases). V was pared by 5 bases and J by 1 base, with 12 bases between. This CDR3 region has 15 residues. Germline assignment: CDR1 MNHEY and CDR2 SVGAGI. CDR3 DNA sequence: TGTGCCAGCAGTCTTAGGGGGGGGTCCTACAATGAGCAGTTCTTC. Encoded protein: CASSLRGGSYNEQFF.

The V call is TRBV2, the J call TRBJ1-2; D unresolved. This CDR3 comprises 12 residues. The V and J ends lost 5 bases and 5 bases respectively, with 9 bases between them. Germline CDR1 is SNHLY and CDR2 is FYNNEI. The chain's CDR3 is CASSTDPYGYTF. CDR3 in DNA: TGTGCCAGCAGTACAGACCCTTATGGCTACACCTTC. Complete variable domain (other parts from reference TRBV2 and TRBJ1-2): EPEVTQTPSHQVTQMGQEVILRCVPISNHLYFYWYRQILGQKVEFLVSFYNNEISEKSEIFDDQFSVERPDGSNFTLKIRSTKLEDSAMYFCASSTDPYGYTFGSGTRLTVV.

The CDR3 loop is CARETGGDSYEQYF. The CDR3, as DNA: TGTGCCAGAGAAACAGGGGGCGATAGCTACGAGCAGTACTTC. V and J are TRBV21-1 and TRBJ2-7; the table calls TRBD1, which could not be checked here. TRBV21-1 is reported as a pseudogene. The CDR3 spans 14 residues.

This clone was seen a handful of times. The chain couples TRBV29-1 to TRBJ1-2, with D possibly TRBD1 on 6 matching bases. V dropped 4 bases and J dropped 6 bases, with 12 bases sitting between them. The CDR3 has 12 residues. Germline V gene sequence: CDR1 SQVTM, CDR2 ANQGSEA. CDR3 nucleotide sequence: TGCAGCGTTGGGTCCACAGGGAATGGCTACACCTTC. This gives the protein CSVGSTGNGYTF.

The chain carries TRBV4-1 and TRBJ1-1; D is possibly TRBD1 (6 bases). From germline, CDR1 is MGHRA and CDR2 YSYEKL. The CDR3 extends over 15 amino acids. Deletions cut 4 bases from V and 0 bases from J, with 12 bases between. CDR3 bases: TGCGCCAGCAGCCGATCGGACAGCATGAACACTGAAGCTTTCTTT. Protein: CASSRSDSMNTEAFF.

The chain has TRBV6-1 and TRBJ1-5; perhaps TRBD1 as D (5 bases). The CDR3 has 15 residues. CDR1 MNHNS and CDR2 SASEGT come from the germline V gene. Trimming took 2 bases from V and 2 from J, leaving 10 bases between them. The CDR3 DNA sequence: TGTGCCAGCAGTGAATGGGGGAACGGCAATCAGCCCCAGCATTTT. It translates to CASSEWGNGNQPQHF.

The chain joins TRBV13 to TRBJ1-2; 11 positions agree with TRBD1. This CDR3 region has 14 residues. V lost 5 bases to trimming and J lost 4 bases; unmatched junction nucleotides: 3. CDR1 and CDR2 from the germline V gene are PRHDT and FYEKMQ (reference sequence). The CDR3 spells CASSTGTGGYGYTF. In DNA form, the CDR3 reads TGTGCCAGCAGCACCGGGACAGGGGGCTATGGCTACACCTTC.

The CDR3 DNA reads TGCGCCAGCAGTGGACCGAACCGAGAAGAGCAGTACTTC. Translated, it gives CASSGPNREEQYF. The chain uses TRBV10-1 and TRBJ2-7, with D unresolved. V lost 4 bases, J lost 7 bases, and 14 bases lay in between. Per germline, CDR1 WNHNN and CDR2 SYGVQD (reference sequence). CDR3 length equals 13 residues.

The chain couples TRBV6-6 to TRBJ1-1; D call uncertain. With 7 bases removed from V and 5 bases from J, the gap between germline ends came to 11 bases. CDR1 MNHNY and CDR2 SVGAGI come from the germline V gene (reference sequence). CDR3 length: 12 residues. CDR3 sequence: CASTNLETEAFF. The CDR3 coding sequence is TGTGCCAGCACTAACTTGGAGACTGAAGCTTTCTTT.

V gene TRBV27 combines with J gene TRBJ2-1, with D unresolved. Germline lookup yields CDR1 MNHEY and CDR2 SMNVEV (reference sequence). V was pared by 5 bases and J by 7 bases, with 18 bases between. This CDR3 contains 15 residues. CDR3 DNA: TGTGCCAGCAGTCTCCGGGTGGGCTTAAGTAATGAGCAGTTCTTC. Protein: CASSLRVGLSNEQFF.

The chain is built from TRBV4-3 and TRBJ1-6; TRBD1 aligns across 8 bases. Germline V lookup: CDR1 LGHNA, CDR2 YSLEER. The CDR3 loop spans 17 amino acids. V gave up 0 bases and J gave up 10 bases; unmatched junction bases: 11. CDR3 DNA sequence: TGCGCCAGCAGCCAAGATCGGTGGGCAGGGGGCATGTCACCCCTCCACTTT. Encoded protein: CASSQDRWAGGMSPLHF.

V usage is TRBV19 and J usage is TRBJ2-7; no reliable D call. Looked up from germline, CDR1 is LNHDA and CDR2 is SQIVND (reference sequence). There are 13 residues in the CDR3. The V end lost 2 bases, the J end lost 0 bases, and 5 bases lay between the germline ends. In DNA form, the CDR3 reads TGTGCCAGTAGTATAACGGCCTCCTACGAGCAGTACTTC. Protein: CASSITASYEQYF.

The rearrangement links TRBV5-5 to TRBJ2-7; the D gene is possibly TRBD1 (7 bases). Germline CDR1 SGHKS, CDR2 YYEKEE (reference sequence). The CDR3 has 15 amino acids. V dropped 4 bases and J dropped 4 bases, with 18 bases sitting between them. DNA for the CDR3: TGTGCCAGCAGCCGCGGCGGGACAGCTTATTACGAGCAGTACTTC. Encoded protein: CASSRGGTAYYEQYF.

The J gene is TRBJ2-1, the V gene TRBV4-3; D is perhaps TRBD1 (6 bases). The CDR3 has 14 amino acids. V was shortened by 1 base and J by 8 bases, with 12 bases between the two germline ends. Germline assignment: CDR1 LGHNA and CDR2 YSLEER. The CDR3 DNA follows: TGCGCCAGCAGCCAAGCGATACAGGGCTATGAGCAGTTCTTC. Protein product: CASSQAIQGYEQFF.

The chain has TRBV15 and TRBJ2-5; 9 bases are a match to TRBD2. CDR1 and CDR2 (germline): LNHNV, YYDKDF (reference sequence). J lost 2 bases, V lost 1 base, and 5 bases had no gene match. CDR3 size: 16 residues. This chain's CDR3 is CATSRGLADRQETQYF. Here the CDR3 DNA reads TGTGCCACCAGCAGAGGACTAGCGGACCGACAAGAGACCCAGTACTTC.

CDR3: CASSLKGGSYNEQFF. The DNA for the CDR3 is TGTGCCAGCAGCTTAAAGGGGGGCTCCTACAATGAGCAGTTCTTC. The gene calls are TRBV7-9 and TRBJ2-1; tentatively, D is TRBD1 or TRBD2 (6 bases each). The CDR3 is 15 amino acids. Trimming stripped 2 bases from V and 0 bases from J, with 8 bases between. Germline V gene lookup returns CDR1 SEHNR and CDR2 FQNEAQ (reference sequence).

CDR3 in amino acids: CASSPGGSNYGYTF. The DNA of the CDR3 is TGTGCCAGCAGCCCGGGGGGTTCCAACTATGGCTACACCTTC. The V gene is TRBV7-2, the J gene TRBJ1-2; the D gene is possibly TRBD1 (5 bases). The germline V gene encodes CDR1 SGHTA and CDR2 FQGNSA. V lost 5 bases to trimming and J lost 2 bases, with 12 bases between them. CDR3 length: 14 residues.

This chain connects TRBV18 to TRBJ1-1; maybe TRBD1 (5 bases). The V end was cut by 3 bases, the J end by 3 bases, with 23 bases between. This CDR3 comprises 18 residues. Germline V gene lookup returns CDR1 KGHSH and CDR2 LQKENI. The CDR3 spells CASSPEPTDVGIDTEAFF. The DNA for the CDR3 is TGTGCCAGCTCACCGGAGCCGACAGATGTAGGGATAGACACTGAAGCTTTCTTT.